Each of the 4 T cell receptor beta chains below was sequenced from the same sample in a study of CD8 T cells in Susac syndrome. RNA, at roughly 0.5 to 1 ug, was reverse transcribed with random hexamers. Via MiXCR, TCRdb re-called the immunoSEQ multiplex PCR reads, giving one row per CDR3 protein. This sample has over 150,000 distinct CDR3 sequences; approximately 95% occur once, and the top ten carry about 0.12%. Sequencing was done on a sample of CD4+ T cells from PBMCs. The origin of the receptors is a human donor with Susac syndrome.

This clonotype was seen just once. CDR3 sequence reads: CASRGGPETQYF. The CDR3 coding sequence is TGTGCCAGCAGGGGGGGTCCAGAGACCCAGTACTTC. V is TRBV5-4 and J is TRBJ2-5; a weak D match, TRBD2 (6 bases). Germline V gene data show CDR1 as SGHNT and CDR2 as YYREEE (reference sequence). The ends were cut back, 5 bases at V and 4 bases at J, with 9 bases in the middle. The CDR3 has 12 amino acids.

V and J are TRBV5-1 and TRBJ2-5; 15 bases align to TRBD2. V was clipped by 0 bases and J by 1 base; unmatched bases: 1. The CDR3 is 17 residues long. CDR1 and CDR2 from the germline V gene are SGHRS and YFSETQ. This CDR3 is CASSLGGLAGGQETQYF. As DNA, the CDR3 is TGCGCCAGCAGCTTGGGGGGACTAGCGGGAGGCCAAGAGACCCAGTACTTC.

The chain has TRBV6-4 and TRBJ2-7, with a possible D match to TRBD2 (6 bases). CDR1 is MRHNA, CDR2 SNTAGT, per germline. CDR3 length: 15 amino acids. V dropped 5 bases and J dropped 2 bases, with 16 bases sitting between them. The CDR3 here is CASSPRAGIPYEQYV. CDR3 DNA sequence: TGTGCCAGCAGTCCCCGTGCGGGGATCCCCTACGAGCAGTACGTC.

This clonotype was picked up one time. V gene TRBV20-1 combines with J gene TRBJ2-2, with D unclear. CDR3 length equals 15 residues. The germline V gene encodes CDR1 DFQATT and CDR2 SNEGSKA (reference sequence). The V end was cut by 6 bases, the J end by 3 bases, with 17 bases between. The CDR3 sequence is CSAARLQRDTGELFF. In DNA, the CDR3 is TGCAGTGCGGCCAGACTCCAGCGAGACACCGGGGAGCTGTTTTTT.